The clone carrying this TCR beta chain was found many times. Its cognate antigen is unknown. TCRdb reprocessed the 5' RACE reads with MiXCR, giving one entry per CDR3 protein. The sample includes around 350,000 distinct CDR3 sequences, around 10% of them seen just once. The V end was cut by 3 bases, the J end by 7 bases, with 13 bases between. The CDR3 has 13 amino acids. CDR1 is SGHRS, CDR2 YFSETQ, per germline. The data derive from a study of T cells after yellow fever vaccination. Study outcomes and limitations: Booster samples showed a return of most primary-vaccination clones (approximately 95% CD4, about 85% CD8).

The V and J genes are TRBV5-1 and TRBJ1-2; D may be TRBD1 (5 bases). The sequencing used PBMCs, collected on the day of the first yellow fever vaccination. The TCR originated in a young man who received the YFV17D yellow fever vaccine. The CDR3, as DNA: TGCGCCAGCAGCTCCGGCAGGGATCCTGGCTACACCTTC. Its translation: CASSSGRDPGYTF.